A selection of T cell receptor beta chains follows, all from one sample in a study of blood T cell repertoires in COVID-19. Sequencing was performed with immunoSEQ multiplex PCR; in TCRdb, only in-frame clones are kept and a portion is missing. Of 80,000 to 95,000 clones in the sample, 81% were seen once. The sample taken for sequencing was peripheral blood. The receptor set was obtained from a man aged 80 or over with acute or convalescent COVID-19. Each CDR3 is given with its conserved first and last residue. The D gene is left open where the match is weak. Clone size is stated in some rows and not others, as once, few, many or a class when expanded.

v_gene: TRBV30
d_gene: TRBD2
len: 16
abundance: -
j_gene: TRBJ2-5
CDR3aa: CAWSPGLAYFQETQYF
CDR3nt: TGTGCCTGGAGTCCCGGACTAGCGTATTTCCAAGAGACCCAGTACTTC

v_gene: TRBV7-9
d_gene: -
len: 16
abundance: -
j_gene: TRBJ2-1
CDR3aa: CASSPRRGSSYNEQFF
CDR3nt: TGTGCCAGCAGCCCTAGGAGGGGTAGCTCCTACAATGAGCAGTTCTTC

v_gene: TRBV14
d_gene: TRBD2
len: 16
abundance: few
j_gene: TRBJ2-7
CDR3aa: CASSQVGGSRVYEQYF
CDR3nt: TGTGCCAGCAGCCAAGTGGGCGGGAGTCGGGTCTACGAGCAGTACTTC

v_gene: TRBV2
d_gene: -
len: 14
abundance: -
j_gene: TRBJ1-5
CDR3aa: CASRAGYSNQPQHF
CDR3nt: TGTGCCAGCAGGGCAGGGTATAGCAATCAGCCCCAGCATTTT

v_gene: TRBV18
d_gene: TRBD2
len: 19
abundance: -
j_gene: TRBJ2-1
CDR3aa: CASSPRGTSGSVGNNEQFF
CDR3nt: TGTGCCAGCTCACCAAGGGGGACTAGCGGGAGTGTCGGGAACAATGAGCAGTTCTTC

v_gene: TRBV7-9
d_gene: TRBD1
len: 15
abundance: -
j_gene: TRBJ2-2
CDR3aa: CASSSRGPQTGELFF
CDR3nt: TGTGCCAGCAGCTCAAGGGGGCCTCAAACCGGGGAGCTGTTTTTT

v_gene: TRBV6-5
d_gene: TRBD2
len: 14
abundance: -
j_gene: TRBJ2-7
CDR3aa: CASSYKAGGDEQYF
CDR3nt: TGTGCCAGCAGTTACAAAGCGGGAGGTGACGAGCAGTACTTC

v_gene: TRBV4-2
d_gene: TRBD2
len: 16
abundance: -
j_gene: TRBJ2-7
CDR3aa: CASSQAGTSGSHEQYF
CDR3nt: TGTGCCAGCAGCCAAGCCGGGACTAGCGGGAGTCACGAGCAGTACTTC

v_gene: TRBV23-1
d_gene: TRBD2
len: 15
abundance: few
j_gene: TRBJ2-7
CDR3aa: CASSHCGGSSYEQYF
CDR3nt: TGCGCCAGCAGTCACTGCGGCGGGAGCTCCTACGAGCAGTACTTC

v_gene: TRBV19
d_gene: -
len: 15
abundance: once
j_gene: TRBJ1-5
CDR3aa: CASSMGGGSHQPQHF
CDR3nt: TGTGCCAGTAGTATGGGGGGGGGAAGTCATCAGCCCCAGCATTTT

v_gene: TRBV11-2
d_gene: TRBD1
len: 16
abundance: -
j_gene: TRBJ2-7
CDR3aa: CASSSPPGTGAYEQYF
CDR3nt: TGTGCCAGCAGCTCCCCCCCCGGGACAGGGGCCTACGAGCAGTACTTC

v_gene: TRBV6-5
d_gene: TRBD1
len: 14
abundance: -
j_gene: TRBJ1-1
CDR3aa: CASNRQGMNTEAFF
CDR3nt: TGTGCCAGCAATCGACAGGGGATGAACACTGAAGCTTTCTTT

v_gene: TRBV7-9
d_gene: TRBD1
len: 14
abundance: -
j_gene: TRBJ1-4
CDR3aa: CASSFGQGDEKLFF
CDR3nt: TGTGCCAGCAGCTTTGGACAGGGAGACGAAAAACTGTTTTTT

v_gene: TRBV27
d_gene: TRBD2
len: 16
abundance: -
j_gene: TRBJ2-1
CDR3aa: CASSLGTSGSYNEQFF
CDR3nt: TGTGCCAGCAGTTTGGGAACTAGCGGCTCCTACAATGAGCAGTTCTTC

v_gene: TRBV2
d_gene: -
len: 13
abundance: -
j_gene: TRBJ2-7
CDR3aa: CASRRHQSYEQYF
CDR3nt: TGTGCCAGCAGGCGGCACCAATCCTACGAGCAGTACTTC

v_gene: TRBV7-3
d_gene: TRBD1
len: 15
abundance: once
j_gene: TRBJ2-2
CDR3aa: CASSLLGQGPGELFF
CDR3nt: TGTGCCAGCAGCTTATTGGGACAGGGTCCCGGGGAGCTGTTTTTT

v_gene: TRBV20-1
d_gene: TRBD1
len: 14
abundance: -
j_gene: TRBJ1-5
CDR3aa: CSASRGQGEQPQHF
CDR3nt: TGCAGTGCTAGTAGGGGGCAAGGGGAGCAGCCCCAGCATTTT

v_gene: TRBV28
d_gene: TRBD2
len: 16
abundance: -
j_gene: TRBJ2-2
CDR3aa: CASSHRTSGRRGELFF
CDR3nt: TGTGCCAGCAGTCATAGGACTAGCGGGAGACGAGGGGAGCTGTTTTTT

v_gene: TRBV9
d_gene: -
len: 15
abundance: -
j_gene: TRBJ2-1
CDR3aa: CASSFDSSSYNEQFF
CDR3nt: TGTGCCAGCAGCTTCGACTCGAGCTCCTACAATGAGCAGTTCTTC

v_gene: TRBV18
d_gene: TRBD1
len: 16
abundance: -
j_gene: TRBJ1-3
CDR3aa: CASSPSQGASGNTIYF
CDR3nt: TGTGCCAGCTCACCGTCACAGGGGGCGTCTGGAAACACCATATATTTT

v_gene: TRBV5-1
d_gene: TRBD2
len: 20
abundance: -
j_gene: TRBJ2-3
CDR3aa: CASSPGTSGRAGWGTDTQYF
CDR3nt: TGCGCCAGCAGCCCAGGGACTAGCGGGAGGGCCGGTTGGGGCACAGATACGCAGTATTTT

v_gene: TRBV5-1
d_gene: -
len: 15
abundance: -
j_gene: TRBJ2-5
CDR3aa: CASSRQVGSQETQYF
CDR3nt: TGCGCCAGCAGCCGACAGGTTGGCAGCCAAGAGACCCAGTACTTC

v_gene: TRBV2
d_gene: -
len: 15
abundance: -
j_gene: TRBJ1-5
CDR3aa: CASSGEGGSNQPQHF
CDR3nt: TGTGCCAGCAGTGGTGAGGGGGGGAGCAATCAGCCCCAGCATTTT

v_gene: TRBV25-1
d_gene: TRBD2
len: 13
abundance: -
j_gene: TRBJ2-1
CDR3aa: CASRGLAGAEQFF
CDR3nt: TGTGCCAGCAGAGGACTAGCGGGAGCAGAGCAGTTCTTC

v_gene: TRBV5-6
d_gene: TRBD1
len: 18
abundance: -
j_gene: TRBJ2-1
CDR3aa: CASRPDRGRGLADNEQFF
CDR3nt: TGTGCCAGCAGACCGGACAGGGGGCGTGGGCTAGCGGACAATGAGCAGTTCTTC

v_gene: TRBV2
d_gene: TRBD2
len: 14
abundance: -
j_gene: TRBJ2-5
CDR3aa: CASGGPGGKETQYF
CDR3nt: TGTGCCAGCGGCGGTCCGGGGGGAAAAGAGACCCAGTACTTC

v_gene: TRBV5-1
d_gene: TRBD2
len: 15
abundance: -
j_gene: TRBJ2-3
CDR3aa: CASSASGRVTDTQYF
CDR3nt: TGCGCCAGCAGCGCAAGCGGGAGGGTTACAGATACGCAGTATTTT

v_gene: TRBV28
d_gene: TRBD1
len: 15
abundance: -
j_gene: TRBJ1-5
CDR3aa: CASSTDRVSNQPQHF
CDR3nt: TGTGCCAGCAGCACGGACAGGGTTAGCAATCAGCCCCAGCATTTT

v_gene: TRBV7-3
d_gene: TRBD1
len: 15
abundance: -
j_gene: TRBJ2-1
CDR3aa: CASSAGRQGAREQFF
CDR3nt: TGTGCCAGCAGCGCGGGTCGACAGGGGGCTCGTGAGCAGTTCTTC

v_gene: TRBV18
d_gene: -
len: 15
abundance: -
j_gene: TRBJ1-1
CDR3aa: CASSQIVGGWTEAFF
CDR3nt: TGTGCCAGCTCCCAAATTGTTGGGGGGTGGACTGAAGCTTTCTTT

v_gene: TRBV6-5
d_gene: -
len: 15
abundance: -
j_gene: TRBJ2-2
CDR3aa: CAVRPGTTNTGELFF
CDR3nt: TGTGCCGTACGTCCCGGGACAACGAACACCGGGGAGCTGTTTTTT

v_gene: TRBV7-2
d_gene: -
len: 15
abundance: -
j_gene: TRBJ1-2
CDR3aa: CASSLALVQGNGYTF
CDR3nt: TGTGCCAGCAGCTTAGCGTTGGTCCAGGGGAATGGCTACACCTTC

v_gene: TRBV3-1/TRBV3-2
d_gene: -
len: 13
abundance: -
j_gene: TRBJ2-5
CDR3aa: CASSLGQIGTQYF
CDR3nt: TGTGCCAGCAGCCTTGGACAGATTGGGACCCAGTACTTC

v_gene: TRBV24-1
d_gene: TRBD2
len: 17
abundance: -
j_gene: TRBJ2-1
CDR3aa: CATSDPSGRDSYNEQFF
CDR3nt: TGTGCCACCAGTGACCCTAGCGGGCGGGACTCCTACAATGAGCAGTTCTTC

v_gene: TRBV5-1
d_gene: -
len: 15
abundance: -
j_gene: TRBJ1-3
CDR3aa: CASSLVGTTGNTIYF
CDR3nt: TGCGCCAGCAGCTTGGTCGGGACTACTGGAAACACCATATATTTT

v_gene: TRBV19
d_gene: TRBD1
len: 14
abundance: -
j_gene: TRBJ1-1
CDR3aa: CASSQRGLGTEAFF
CDR3nt: TGTGCCAGTAGTCAAAGGGGGCTAGGCACTGAAGCTTTCTTT

v_gene: TRBV28
d_gene: -
len: 15
abundance: -
j_gene: TRBJ2-2
CDR3aa: CASSPPPANTGELFF
CDR3nt: TGTGCCAGCAGTCCCCCCCCCGCGAACACCGGGGAGCTGTTTTTT

v_gene: TRBV29-1
d_gene: TRBD2
len: 14
abundance: once
j_gene: TRBJ2-3
CDR3aa: CSVPIDGGMNTQYF
CDR3nt: TGCAGCGTACCCATCGACGGGGGGATGAATACGCAGTATTTT

v_gene: TRBV7-9
d_gene: -
len: 15
abundance: -
j_gene: TRBJ2-3
CDR3aa: CASSFLASSTDTQYF
CDR3nt: TGTGCCAGCAGCTTTTTAGCATCTAGCACAGATACGCAGTATTTT

v_gene: TRBV19
d_gene: TRBD1
len: 17
abundance: few
j_gene: TRBJ2-2
CDR3aa: CASRKMTGGKRTGELFF
CDR3nt: TGTGCCAGTAGAAAAATGACAGGGGGAAAAAGGACCGGGGAGCTGTTTTTT

v_gene: TRBV5-1
d_gene: TRBD1
len: 16
abundance: -
j_gene: TRBJ2-3
CDR3aa: CASRRQGALGTDTQYF
CDR3nt: TGCGCCAGCAGGAGGCAGGGGGCGTTGGGCACAGATACGCAGTATTTT

v_gene: TRBV5-5
d_gene: -
len: 14
abundance: -
j_gene: TRBJ1-1
CDR3aa: CASSLVGMNTEAFF
CDR3nt: TGTGCCAGCAGCTTGGTGGGCATGAACACTGAAGCTTTCTTT

v_gene: TRBV5-6
d_gene: -
len: 16
abundance: -
j_gene: TRBJ1-3
CDR3aa: CASSPTSGQAGNTIYF
CDR3nt: TGTGCCAGCAGCCCTACTTCAGGGCAGGCGGGAAACACCATATATTTT

v_gene: TRBV5-1
d_gene: -
len: 15
abundance: -
j_gene: TRBJ2-1
CDR3aa: CASSADSSSYNEQFF
CDR3nt: TGCGCCAGCAGCGCAGACAGTTCCTCCTACAATGAGCAGTTCTTC

v_gene: TRBV27
d_gene: TRBD1
len: 19
abundance: -
j_gene: TRBJ2-6
CDR3aa: CASSPGQGGAIRGANVLTF
CDR3nt: TGTGCCAGCAGTCCCGGACAGGGGGGAGCTATAAGAGGGGCCAACGTCCTGACTTTC

v_gene: TRBV18
d_gene: -
len: 16
abundance: -
j_gene: TRBJ2-3
CDR3aa: CASSPRAPGSTDTQYF
CDR3nt: TGTGCCAGCTCACCGAGGGCTCCCGGGAGTACAGATACGCAGTATTTT

v_gene: TRBV15
d_gene: -
len: 14
abundance: -
j_gene: TRBJ1-5
CDR3aa: CATSRASDTTRQHF
CDR3nt: TGTGCCACCAGCAGAGCCTCGGACACAACAAGGCAGCATTTT

v_gene: TRBV27
d_gene: -
len: 17
abundance: -
j_gene: TRBJ2-6
CDR3aa: CASRGGQPFSGANVLTF
CDR3nt: TGTGCCAGCAGGGGGGGACAGCCATTCTCTGGGGCCAACGTCCTGACTTTC

v_gene: TRBV30
d_gene: TRBD1
len: 14
abundance: few
j_gene: TRBJ1-2
CDR3aa: CAWSAQGARSGYTF
CDR3nt: TGTGCCTGGAGCGCACAGGGGGCGCGGAGCGGCTACACCTTC

v_gene: TRBV5-4
d_gene: -
len: 16
abundance: few
j_gene: TRBJ2-3
CDR3aa: CASSRGGTGGTDTQYF
CDR3nt: TGTGCCAGCAGCCGGGGAGGCACAGGGGGCACAGATACGCAGTATTTT

v_gene: TRBV28
d_gene: -
len: 14
abundance: -
j_gene: TRBJ2-1
CDR3aa: CATESGQGVDEQFF
CDR3nt: TGTGCCACCGAATCGGGACAAGGGGTCGATGAGCAGTTCTTC

v_gene: TRBV7-9
d_gene: TRBD1
len: 17
abundance: -
j_gene: TRBJ2-2
CDR3aa: CASSLGGQAGNTGELFF
CDR3nt: TGTGCCAGCAGCTTAGGGGGACAGGCAGGTAACACCGGGGAGCTGTTTTTT

v_gene: TRBV18
d_gene: -
len: 11
abundance: -
j_gene: TRBJ2-1
CDR3aa: CASGGRSEQFF
CDR3nt: TGTGCCAGCGGGGGCAGGAGTGAGCAGTTCTTC

v_gene: TRBV7-9
d_gene: TRBD2
len: 14
abundance: few
j_gene: TRBJ2-1
CDR3aa: CASSSGTSGSGGFF
CDR3nt: TGTGCCAGCAGCTCCGGGACTAGCGGGAGCGGAGGGTTCTTC